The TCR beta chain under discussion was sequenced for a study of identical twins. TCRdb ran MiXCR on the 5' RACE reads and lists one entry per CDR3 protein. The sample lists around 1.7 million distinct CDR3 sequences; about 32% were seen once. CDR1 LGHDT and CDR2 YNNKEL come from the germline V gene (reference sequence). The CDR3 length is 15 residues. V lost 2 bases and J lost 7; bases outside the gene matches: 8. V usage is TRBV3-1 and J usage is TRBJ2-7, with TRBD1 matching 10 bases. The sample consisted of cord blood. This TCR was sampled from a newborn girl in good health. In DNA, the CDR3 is TGTGCCAGCAGCCAATGGGACAGGGGAAAAGGGGAGCAGTACTTC. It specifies CASSQWDRGKGEQYF.